The 11 T cell receptor beta chains below come from one sample, sequenced in a study of T-cell reconstitution after alpha-beta-depleted transplantation in children. The library targeted TCRbeta and was prepared with unique molecular identifiers. TCRdb re-called the PCR reads through MiXCR, storing one row per CDR3 protein. The sample consists of fewer than 400,000 distinct CDR3 sequences, around 20% of them appearing once. Sample: PBMCs, mostly from graft donor cells, taken 180 days after TCRalphabeta/CD19-depleted stem cell transplant. These receptors were taken from a male patient aged 5 to 17 who had a stem cell transplant for acute lymphoblastic leukemia, so the T cells may come from the graft donor.

This clonotype was observed a few times. V gene TRBV10-1 combines with J gene TRBJ2-7; 8 bases match TRBD2. CDR1 is WNHNN, CDR2 SYGVQD, per germline (reference sequence). The CDR3 loop spans 18 amino acids. V was pared by 0 bases and J by 4 bases, with 14 bases of the junction left unmatched. CDR3 residues: CASSESYGLARALYEQYF. DNA for the CDR3: TGCGCCAGCAGTGAGTCGTACGGACTAGCTCGGGCGCTGTACGAGCAGTACTTC.

This clonotype was detected only a few times. This chain connects TRBV7-9 to TRBJ2-1; the D is unclear. Looked up from germline, CDR1 is SEHNR and CDR2 is FQNEAQ (reference sequence). Trimming removed 5 bases at V and 0 bases at J, with 8 bases between. There are 14 residues in the CDR3. This CDR3 reads CASSLRLSYNEQFF. Here the CDR3 DNA reads TGTGCCAGCAGCCTACGACTCTCCTACAATGAGCAGTTCTTC.

The chain joins TRBV20-1 to TRBJ2-6, with a possible D match to TRBD2 (6 bases). Germline assignment: CDR1 DFQATT and CDR2 SNEGSKA (reference sequence). The ends were cut back, 4 bases at V and 2 bases at J, with 15 bases in the middle. There are 16 residues in the CDR3. CDR3 coding DNA: TGCAGTGCTACAAACCGCTGGGGGGCTGGGGCCAACGTCCTGACTTTC. This codes for CSATNRWGAGANVLTF.

This clonotype appeared once. This chain uses TRBV7-9 with TRBJ2-1; 10 bases line up with TRBD2. V dropped 6 bases and J dropped 0; count of bases not matched to a gene: 5. Germline V gene lookup returns CDR1 SEHNR and CDR2 FQNEAQ (reference sequence). The CDR3 consists of 16 residues. The CDR3: CASSSSGRPSYNEQFF. The DNA for the CDR3 is TGTGCCAGCAGTTCTAGCGGGAGACCCTCCTACAATGAGCAGTTCTTC.

The chain has TRBV27 and TRBJ1-5; D is unclear. The germline gives CDR1 MNHEY, CDR2 SMNVEV (reference sequence). The CDR3 length is 12 residues. V lost 6 bases and J 0 bases, leaving 3 bases between the germline ends. DNA of the CDR3: TGTGCCAGCAGCTATAGCAATCAGCCCCAGCATTTT. Residues: CASSYSNQPQHF.

The chain has TRBV20-1 and TRBJ2-3; D is uncertain. V lost 5 bases, J lost 2 bases, and 8 bases lay in between. The germline V gene has CDR1 DFQATT and CDR2 SNEGSKA (reference sequence). There are 12 residues in the CDR3. The CDR3 loop reads CSALEITDTQYF. The CDR3 DNA follows: TGCAGTGCTCTAGAGATCACAGATACGCAGTATTTT.

The genes are TRBV12-3 or TRBV12-4 and TRBJ2-7; no reliable D call. The CDR3 is 15 amino acids. Trimming pared 1 base from V and 0 bases from J, leaving 10 bases between. The CDR3 nucleotides are TGTGCCAGCAGTTTAGATGCACAGTTCTCCTACGAGCAGTACTTC. Its translation is CASSLDAQFSYEQYF.

The chain combines TRBV18 with TRBJ1-4; 9 bases agree with TRBD1. CDR1 and CDR2 (germline): KGHSH, LQKENI. Trimming at V came to 3 bases and at J to 8 bases, leaving 4 bases not matched to a gene. CDR3 length: 14 residues. The CDR3 DNA reads TGTGCCAGCTCACCGGGACAGGGTGAGGAAAAACTGTTTTTT. Residues: CASSPGQGEEKLFF.

This sequence joins TRBV27 and TRBJ1-5; 8 bases align to TRBD1. V shed 4 bases and J 7 bases; nucleotides not matched to a gene: 6. Germline CDR1 reads MNHEY; CDR2 reads SMNVEV (reference sequence). This CDR3 has 14 residues. The CDR3 coding sequence is TGTGCCAGCAGTTCGCCAGGGGGCAGGCAGCCCCAGCATTTT. Translating gives CASSSPGGRQPQHF.

This chain links TRBV7-3 with TRBJ2-1; 11 bases are shared with TRBD2. CDR1 SGHTA and CDR2 FQGTGA come from the germline V gene. The V gene end was trimmed by 2 bases and the J gene end by 7 bases; junction bases not matched to a gene: 10. The CDR3 sequence is 17 residues long. CDR3 nucleotides: TGTGCCAGCAGCTTAGGTGCGCTAGCGGGAGGACTGAATGAGCAGTTCTTC. Translation gives CASSLGALAGGLNEQFF.

This clonotype appeared many times. This chain joins TRBV5-5 and TRBJ1-2; 9 positions agree with TRBD1. With V trimmed by 5 bases and J by 3 bases, 2 bases remained unmatched. Germline CDR1 and CDR2: SGHKS and YYEKEE (reference sequence). The CDR3 has 13 residues. DNA for the CDR3: TGTGCCAGCAGAAGACAGGGGGACTATGGCTACACCTTC. This translates into CASRRQGDYGYTF.